The rows below give T cell receptor beta chains drawn from one sample of a study of CD8 T cells in ankylosing spondylitis. In TCRdb, the 5' RACE reads were re-called with MiXCR into one record per CDR3 protein. The profile covers 350,000 to 550,000 distinct CDR3 sequences, with roughly a quarter appearing a single time and approximately 1% taken by the ten largest. The sample consisted of blood, either unsorted or a sorted T cell fraction (not recorded which). These receptors were collected from a male donor with ankylosing spondylitis. Both conserved end residues are part of each CDR3. The order of the fields is CDR3 DNA, CDR3 protein, D gene, clone size, J gene, V gene. A D gene is named only where the DNA matches it firmly. Clone size is stated in some rows and not others, as once, few, many or a class when expanded.

cdr3_nt: TGTGCCAGCAGCTTAGCGCAGCGGGTATACAATGAGCAGTTCTTC
cdr3_aa: CASSLAQRVYNEQFF
d_call: .
clone_size: .
j_call: TRBJ2-1
v_call: TRBV7-9

cdr3_nt: TGTGCCAGCAGGGAGACTAGCGGGAGTCTCAACGAGCAGTACTTC
cdr3_aa: CASRETSGSLNEQYF
d_call: TRBD2
clone_size: .
j_call: TRBJ2-7
v_call: TRBV6-2/TRBV6-3

cdr3_nt: TGTGCCAGCAGCGAAGACAGCAACACTGAAGCTTTCTTT
cdr3_aa: CASSEDSNTEAFF
d_call: .
clone_size: few
j_call: TRBJ1-1
v_call: TRBV16

cdr3_nt: TGTGCCAGCCGGGGCGGGAGAGGATCCTACGAGCAGTACTTC
cdr3_aa: CASRGGRGSYEQYF
d_call: TRBD2
clone_size: .
j_call: TRBJ2-7
v_call: TRBV27

cdr3_nt: TGTGCCAGCAGCTCCAACAGCCTTGAGCAGTTCTTC
cdr3_aa: CASSSNSLEQFF
d_call: .
clone_size: few
j_call: TRBJ2-1
v_call: TRBV7-2

cdr3_nt: TGTGCCAGCAGCTTAGCGCCCTATCAGGGGGGCAATCAGCCCCAGCATTTT
cdr3_aa: CASSLAPYQGGNQPQHF
d_call: TRBD1
clone_size: .
j_call: TRBJ1-5
v_call: TRBV7-8

cdr3_nt: TGCGCCAGCAGCTTGAGTTTAGCGAACACCGGGGAGCTGTTTTTT
cdr3_aa: CASSLSLANTGELFF
d_call: .
clone_size: few
j_call: TRBJ2-2
v_call: TRBV5-1

cdr3_nt: TGCGCCAGCAGCCCCGGGACCGACCAAGGGACCCAGTACTTC
cdr3_aa: CASSPGTDQGTQYF
d_call: .
clone_size: .
j_call: TRBJ2-5
v_call: TRBV5-1

cdr3_nt: TGTGCCAGCAGGGTGACAGGTTCGACTGAAGCTTTCTTT
cdr3_aa: CASRVTGSTEAFF
d_call: .
clone_size: .
j_call: TRBJ1-1
v_call: TRBV28

cdr3_nt: TGCGCCAGCAGCGCGGGACTAGCAGGCTCCTACGAGCAGTACTTC
cdr3_aa: CASSAGLAGSYEQYF
d_call: TRBD2
clone_size: many
j_call: TRBJ2-7
v_call: TRBV5-1

cdr3_nt: TGTGCCAGCAGCCCCCCGGGACTAGGGGGGCAAGAGACCCAGTACTTC
cdr3_aa: CASSPPGLGGQETQYF
d_call: TRBD2
clone_size: few
j_call: TRBJ2-5
v_call: TRBV5-5

cdr3_nt: TGTGCCAGCAGTTTTCTAGCGGGAGTATTTAACACCGGGGAGCTGTTTTTT
cdr3_aa: CASSFLAGVFNTGELFF
d_call: TRBD2
clone_size: few
j_call: TRBJ2-2
v_call: TRBV28

cdr3_nt: TGTGCCTGGAGGGGGGTTGACACTGAAGCTTTCTTT
cdr3_aa: CAWRGVDTEAFF
d_call: .
clone_size: .
j_call: TRBJ1-1
v_call: TRBV30

cdr3_nt: TGTGCCAGCAGTGAACAAACAGTGTATGGCTACACCTTC
cdr3_aa: CASSEQTVYGYTF
d_call: .
clone_size: .
j_call: TRBJ1-2
v_call: TRBV6-1

cdr3_nt: TGTGCCAGCAGTTACTCGAGAGAGACCCAGTACTTC
cdr3_aa: CASSYSRETQYF
d_call: .
clone_size: few
j_call: TRBJ2-5
v_call: TRBV6-6

cdr3_nt: TGCAGCGTTGATTGGGAGGGAAGTGAAAAACTGTTTTTT
cdr3_aa: CSVDWEGSEKLFF
d_call: .
clone_size: few
j_call: TRBJ1-4
v_call: TRBV29-1

cdr3_nt: TGTGCCAGCAGCGAGCGAACGAACACCGGGGAGCTGTTTTTT
cdr3_aa: CASSERTNTGELFF
d_call: .
clone_size: many
j_call: TRBJ2-2
v_call: TRBV7-2

cdr3_nt: TGTGCCAGCAGCTTAGATCCCGACAGCTCCTACGAGCAGTACTTC
cdr3_aa: CASSLDPDSSYEQYF
d_call: .
clone_size: .
j_call: TRBJ2-7
v_call: TRBV11-2

cdr3_nt: TGTGCCAGCAGCTTGGCCTCGGGTAGTGACTATGGCTACACCTTC
cdr3_aa: CASSLASGSDYGYTF
d_call: .
clone_size: .
j_call: TRBJ1-2
v_call: TRBV5-6

cdr3_nt: TGTGCCAGCAGCGCGAATACAGGCGCCCTGAACACTGAAGCTTTCTTT
cdr3_aa: CASSANTGALNTEAFF
d_call: .
clone_size: few
j_call: TRBJ1-1
v_call: TRBV5-6

cdr3_nt: TGTGCCAGCAGCCTTAGCGGGACCGGTCCAGATACGCAGTATTTT
cdr3_aa: CASSLSGTGPDTQYF
d_call: TRBD2
clone_size: once
j_call: TRBJ2-3
v_call: TRBV28

cdr3_nt: TGCAGTGCTCTCTCTAGGGGGGGCAGCTCCTACAATGAGCAGTTCTTC
cdr3_aa: CSALSRGGSSYNEQFF
d_call: .
clone_size: .
j_call: TRBJ2-1
v_call: TRBV20-1

cdr3_nt: TGTGCCAGCAGTCCCCCAACTAGCGGGAGACAAGAGACCCAGTACTTC
cdr3_aa: CASSPPTSGRQETQYF
d_call: TRBD2
clone_size: .
j_call: TRBJ2-5
v_call: TRBV12-3/TRBV12-4

cdr3_nt: TGTGCCAGCAGAGAAACAGGGACCACTGAAGCTTTCTTT
cdr3_aa: CASRETGTTEAFF
d_call: .
clone_size: .
j_call: TRBJ1-1
v_call: TRBV7-9

cdr3_nt: TGTGCCAGCAGTTTAGTAGGCGGCGGGGGGCCAGGGGCCTACAATGAGCAGTTCTTC
cdr3_aa: CASSLVGGGGPGAYNEQFF
d_call: TRBD2
clone_size: .
j_call: TRBJ2-1
v_call: TRBV12-3/TRBV12-4

cdr3_nt: TGTGCCAGCAGGCTTGGCGGTGCGGGAGGGTACACGCAGTATTTT
cdr3_aa: CASRLGGAGGYTQYF
d_call: TRBD2
clone_size: .
j_call: TRBJ2-3
v_call: TRBV14

cdr3_nt: TGTGCCGGTTCGTCCTCGCGGGACCTCATTCGGAATGAGCAGTTCTTC
cdr3_aa: CAGSSSRDLIRNEQFF
d_call: .
clone_size: .
j_call: TRBJ2-1
v_call: TRBV7-9

cdr3_nt: TGTGCCAGCAGCTTGGGGGGACAGGGATACACTGAAGCTTTCTTT
cdr3_aa: CASSLGGQGYTEAFF
d_call: TRBD1
clone_size: .
j_call: TRBJ1-1
v_call: TRBV11-2

cdr3_nt: TGTGCCAGCAGCCAGGGATACCTCGGGGAGACCCAGTACTTC
cdr3_aa: CASSQGYLGETQYF
d_call: .
clone_size: .
j_call: TRBJ2-5
v_call: TRBV12-3/TRBV12-4

cdr3_nt: TGTGCCAGCAGTGGGACTAGCGGGAGCCACGCATATGGTGAGCAGTTCTTC
cdr3_aa: CASSGTSGSHAYGEQFF
d_call: TRBD2
clone_size: few
j_call: TRBJ2-1
v_call: TRBV25-1

cdr3_nt: TGTGCCAGCAGTTACAAATCGACTAGCGAGTACGAGCAGTACTTC
cdr3_aa: CASSYKSTSEYEQYF
d_call: TRBD2
clone_size: .
j_call: TRBJ2-7
v_call: TRBV27

cdr3_nt: TGTGGCTCCCAGATAGCGGGCACCGGGGAGCTGTTTTTT
cdr3_aa: CGSQIAGTGELFF
d_call: TRBD2
clone_size: .
j_call: TRBJ2-2
v_call: TRBV12-3/TRBV12-4

cdr3_nt: TGTGCCAGCAGCCTCCGACAGGGGAGAAGTTCACCCCTCCACTTT
cdr3_aa: CASSLRQGRSSPLHF
d_call: TRBD1
clone_size: few
j_call: TRBJ1-6
v_call: TRBV3-1

cdr3_nt: TGTGCCAGCAGTGAACCCGGGACTAGCGATGAGCAGTTCTTC
cdr3_aa: CASSEPGTSDEQFF
d_call: TRBD2
clone_size: few
j_call: TRBJ2-1
v_call: TRBV6-1

cdr3_nt: TGCGCCAGCAGCCAGGACCAATTCGCAGATACGCAGTATTTT
cdr3_aa: CASSQDQFADTQYF
d_call: .
clone_size: .
j_call: TRBJ2-3
v_call: TRBV4-1

cdr3_nt: TGTGCCAGCAGCTCCGGGACATCAGAAACACTAGCCAAAAACATTCAGTACTTC
cdr3_aa: CASSSGTSETLAKNIQYF
d_call: .
clone_size: few
j_call: TRBJ2-4
v_call: TRBV7-8